These 14 T cell receptor beta chains were all obtained from the same sample, sequenced in a study of graft-versus-host responses after intestinal transplantation. These receptors have no identified antigens. TCRdb's table, derived via immunoSEQ multiplex PCR, lists solely in-frame clones and lacks some. Among tens of thousands of clones, 90% to 95% were seen once, and the ten largest hold around 0.53%. The sample in question was unstimulated CD8+ T cells sorted from spleen or lymph node cells, obtained before intestinal transplant. The receptors were gathered from a human donor who received an intestinal transplant.

The chain carries TRBV19 and TRBJ1-1, with no clear D. The germline gives CDR1 LNHDA, CDR2 SQIVND (reference sequence). The CDR3 is made up of 15 amino acids. The germline V and J ends were trimmed by 6 bases and 3 bases, with 17 bases remaining between them. CDR3 DNA sequence: TGTGCCAGTAGGATCCCCCAAGGTCGGGACACTGAAGCTTTCTTT. This sequence encodes CASRIPQGRDTEAFF.

V and J are TRBV27 and TRBJ2-7; TRBD2 matches 12 bases. This CDR3 spans 14 amino acids. J was trimmed by 3 bases and V by 8 bases; bases with no gene match: 5. Germline loops: CDR1 MNHEY, CDR2 SMNVEV (reference sequence). The CDR3 here is CASRRLAGDYEQYF. The DNA of the CDR3 is TGTGCCAGCCGTAGACTAGCGGGGGACTACGAGCAGTACTTC.

This chain uses TRBV4-1 with TRBJ1-1; D might be TRBD1 (6 bases). This CDR3 comprises 15 residues. Germline V gene data show CDR1 as MGHRA and CDR2 as YSYEKL. Trimming took 1 base from V and 1 from J, leaving 10 bases between them. The CDR3 protein is CASSQVPGANTEAFF. CDR3 nucleotides: TGCGCCAGCAGCCAAGTCCCAGGGGCGAACACTGAAGCTTTCTTT.

The chain employs TRBV19 and TRBJ1-2, with 10 bases fitting TRBD1. The CDR3 extends over 19 amino acids. The trim removed 7 bases at V and 13 bases at J, leaving 30 bases unmatched. Germline loops: CDR1 LNHDA, CDR2 SQIVND (reference sequence). The CDR3 loop reads CASNHPTGTGDRWDYSPTF. The DNA of the CDR3 is TGTGCCAGTAATCACCCAACCGGGACAGGGGACCGTTGGGACTATTCTCCCACCTTC.

CDR3 DNA: TGTGCCAGCAGACGGACAGGATCCCTCTACGAGCAGTACTTC. Its translation is CASRRTGSLYEQYF. The chain has TRBV6-1 and TRBJ2-7; 7 nucleotides match TRBD1. The CDR3 runs to 14 residues. V shed 6 bases, J shed 3 bases, and the junction held 8 bases outside the gene matches. The V gene's germline CDR1 is MNHNS and CDR2 SASEGT.

The J gene is TRBJ2-5, the V gene TRBV4-3; 8 positions agree with TRBD2. Germline V lookup: CDR1 LGHNA, CDR2 YSLEER. The V segment lost 0 bases and the J segment 5 bases; nucleotides outside the gene matches: 8. This CDR3 has 16 residues. The CDR3 DNA is TGCGCCAGCAGCCAAGATCGGGCGGGGGGCCGGGAGACCCAGTACTTC. The encoded protein is CASSQDRAGGRETQYF.

The V and J genes are TRBV7-9 and TRBJ1-3; 7 bases are shared with TRBD1. J gave up 9 bases and V 6 bases, and 8 bases lay outside the gene matches. Germline lookup yields CDR1 SEHNR and CDR2 FQNEAQ (reference sequence). The CDR3 covers 13 residues. The CDR3 nucleotides are TGTGCCAGCAGTCGACAGGGTGAAGGCACCATATATTTT. Encoded protein: CASSRQGEGTIYF. Full variable domain (rest looked up from reference TRBV7-9 and TRBJ1-3): DTGVSQNPRHKITKRGQNVTFRCDPISEHNRLYWYRQTLGQGPEFLTYFQNEAQLEKSRLLSDRFSAERPKGSFSTLEIQRTEQGDSAMYLCASSRQGEGTIYFGEGSWLTVV.

V and J are TRBV27 and TRBJ1-2; weak D call: TRBD1 (5 bases). CDR1 and CDR2 from the germline V gene are MNHEY and SMNVEV (reference sequence). There are 12 residues in the CDR3. V gave up 7 bases and J gave up 3 bases, with 9 bases separating them. CDR3 sequence: CASTGDYYGYTF. CDR3 bases: TGTGCCAGCACGGGGGATTACTATGGCTACACCTTC.

This clone has more than one count but fewer than ten. The chain has TRBV28 and TRBJ2-1; 7 bases map to TRBD2. V trimming: 1 base; J trimming: 3 bases; junction bases outside the gene matches: 6. The CDR3 is 16 residues long. CDR1 and CDR2 from the germline V gene are MDHEN and SYDVKM. The CDR3 coding sequence is TGTGCCAGCAGTTTATTAAGGCGGGAGTACTACAATGAGCAGTTCTTC. This sequence encodes CASSLLRREYYNEQFF.

This chain joins TRBV6-5 and TRBJ1-1; D perhaps matches TRBD1 (5 bases). The CDR3 sequence is 15 residues long. Germline assignment: CDR1 MNHEY and CDR2 SVGAGI. The ends were cut back, 6 bases at V and 5 bases at J, with 19 bases in the middle. The CDR3 DNA is TGTGCCAGCAGCCTGTCCGAACCGGGGGGGACTGAAGCTTTCTTT. Encoded protein: CASSLSEPGGTEAFF.

V usage is TRBV27 and J usage is TRBJ2-3; D might be TRBD2 (7 bases). The CDR3 is 14 residues long. Deletions cut 3 bases from V and 5 bases from J, with 12 bases between. Germline assignment: CDR1 MNHEY and CDR2 SMNVEV (reference sequence). The chain's CDR3 is CASSFGGLVDTQYF. CDR3 DNA: TGTGCCAGCAGTTTCGGGGGGCTGGTAGATACGCAGTATTTT.

V usage is TRBV19 and J usage is TRBJ1-4; 9 bases are shared with TRBD1. J lost 6 bases, V lost 5 bases, and 13 bases had no gene match. The CDR3 runs to 17 residues. From germline, CDR1 is LNHDA and CDR2 SQIVND (reference sequence). The CDR3 DNA reads as TGTGCCAGTAGTGATTACCCGATGGGGACAGGGTATGAAAAACTGTTTTTT. Translating gives CASSDYPMGTGYEKLFF.

The CDR3 DNA sequence: TGTGCCAGCAGCCCTCTTGACGGAGATAATGAAAAACTGTTTTTT. It translates to CASSPLDGDNEKLFF. The chain joins TRBV28 to TRBJ1-4; D unclear. Trimming took 6 bases from V and 4 from J, leaving 15 bases between them. There are 15 residues in the CDR3. The germline V gene encodes CDR1 MDHEN and CDR2 SYDVKM.

This clone has just a few counts. V gene TRBV6-6 combines with J gene TRBJ1-1; 7 bases match TRBD1. V shed 5 bases, J shed 6 bases, and the junction held 6 bases outside the gene matches. Germline V gene data show CDR1 as MNHNY and CDR2 as SVGAGI (reference sequence). This CDR3 comprises 13 residues. The CDR3 loop reads CASSQQGSAEAFF. In DNA form, the CDR3 reads TGTGCCAGCAGTCAACAGGGGAGCGCTGAAGCTTTCTTT.